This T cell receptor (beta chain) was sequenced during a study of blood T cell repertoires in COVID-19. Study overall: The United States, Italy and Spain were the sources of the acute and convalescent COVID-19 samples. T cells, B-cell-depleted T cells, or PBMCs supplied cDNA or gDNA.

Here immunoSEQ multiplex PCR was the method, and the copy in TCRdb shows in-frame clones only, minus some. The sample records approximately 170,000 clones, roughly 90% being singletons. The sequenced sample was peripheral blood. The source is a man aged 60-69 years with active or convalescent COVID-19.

CDR3 amino acids: CASSQDLGQPVEFF. The DNA of the CDR3 is TGTGCCAGCAGCCAAGATCTGGGACAGCCCGTGGAGTTCTTC. This chain uses TRBV3-1 (or the pseudogene TRBV3-2) with TRBJ2-1; TRBD1 agrees at 7 bases. V lost 0 bases to trimming and J lost 14 bases; unmatched junction nucleotides: 10. The germline CDR1 and CDR2 sequences are LGHDT and YNNKEL (reference sequence). The CDR3 has 14 residues.